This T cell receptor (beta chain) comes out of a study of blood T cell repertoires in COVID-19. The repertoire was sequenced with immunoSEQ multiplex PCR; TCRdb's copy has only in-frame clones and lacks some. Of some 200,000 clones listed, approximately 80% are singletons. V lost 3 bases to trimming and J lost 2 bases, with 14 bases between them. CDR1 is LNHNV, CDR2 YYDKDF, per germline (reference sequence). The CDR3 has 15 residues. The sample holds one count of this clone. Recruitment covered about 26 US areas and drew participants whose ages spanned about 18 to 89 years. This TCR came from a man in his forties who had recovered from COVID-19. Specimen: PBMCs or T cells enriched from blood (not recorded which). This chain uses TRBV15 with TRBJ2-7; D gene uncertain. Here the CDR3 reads CATSRGSPLTYEQYF. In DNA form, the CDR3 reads TGTGCCACCAGCAGGGGCAGTCCGTTAACCTACGAGCAGTACTTC.